A single sample is the source of the 25 T cell receptor beta chains below, sequenced in a study of response to subunit inactivated influenza vaccine. TCRdb processed the RT-PCR reads anew with MiXCR; each CDR3 protein has one entry. The repertoire holds about 620,000 distinct CDR3 sequences, with roughly 10% as singletons. The same specimen was also included in a second study, on T cells expressing NK-cell markers. That study reports: TCR beta cDNA was generated via 5'RACE template switching incorporating UMIs.

The material sequenced was PBMCs from blood, taken on the day of vaccination. Every receptor here comes from a man aged 45-65 years who received an inactivated influenza vaccine.

This clonotype was counted a few times. The genes are TRBV20-1 and TRBJ1-5; D is perhaps TRBD1 (6 bases). CDR3 size: 13 residues. CDR1 is DFQATT and CDR2 is SNEGSKA in the germline V gene (reference sequence). V lost 0 bases and J lost 7, with 10 bases in between. The CDR3 loop is CSARDLGGQPQHF. The CDR3 region has the DNA TGCAGTGCTAGAGATTTGGGGGGCCAGCCCCAGCATTTT.

The chain uses TRBV10-3 and TRBJ2-5, with 9 nucleotides matching TRBD1. The ends lost 0 bases at V and 7 bases at J; junction bases unmatched: 12. Germline-derived CDR1 and CDR2 are ENHRY and SYGVKD. The length of the CDR3 is 17 residues. The CDR3 loop reads CAISESAGQGVFGTQYF. Here the CDR3 DNA reads TGTGCCATCAGTGAGTCGGCGGGACAGGGAGTTTTCGGGACCCAGTACTTC.

The V and J genes are TRBV7-3 and TRBJ2-5, with 8 bases that match TRBD2. This CDR3 has 15 amino acids. J was trimmed by 0 bases and V by 1 base; bases with no gene match: 1. Germline V gene data show CDR1 as SGHTA and CDR2 as FQGTGA. The CDR3 nucleotides read TGTGCCAGCAGCTTAATAGCGGGAAACCAAGAGACCCAGTACTTC. Translating it yields CASSLIAGNQETQYF.

Ten or more counts support this clonotype. This sequence joins TRBV28 and TRBJ2-1, with 8 bases aligning to TRBD1. V dropped 3 bases and J dropped 7; count of bases not matched to a gene: 8. This CDR3 has 15 amino acids. Per germline, CDR1 MDHEN and CDR2 SYDVKM. The CDR3 coding sequence is TGTGCCAGCAGTTTTTTCAGGACAGGGTGGAATGAGCAGTTCTTC. This translates into CASSFFRTGWNEQFF. Full variable domain (remainder filled in from reference TRBV28 and TRBJ2-1): DVKVTQSSRYLVKRTGEKVFLECVQDMDHENMFWYRQDPGLGLRLIYFSYDVKMKEKGDIPEGYSVSREKKERFSLILESASTNQTSMYLCASSFFRTGWNEQFFGPGTRLTVL.

This clonotype came up a few times. The chain employs TRBV6-1 and TRBJ2-7, with 8 bases fitting TRBD1. Trimming at V came to 6 bases and at J to 0 bases, leaving 7 bases not matched to a gene. Germline V gene data show CDR1 as MNHNS and CDR2 as SASEGT. The CDR3 covers 15 residues. The CDR3 nucleotides read TGTGCCAGCAGGACAGGGGCCTTCTACTCCTACGAGCAGTACTTC. As protein: CASRTGAFYSYEQYF.

The V gene is TRBV30, the J gene TRBJ2-1, with 7 bases lining up with TRBD2. V lost 8 bases and J lost 3; bases outside the gene matches: 10. This CDR3 is 14 amino acids long. In germline, CDR1 is GTSNPN, CDR2 SVGIG (reference sequence). The CDR3 DNA is TGTGCCGGCCTAGGGGTAGCGGGCTACAATGAGCAGTTCTTC. Translation gives CAGLGVAGYNEQFF.

This clonotype was picked up a small number of times. The rearrangement uses TRBV7-2 and TRBJ1-1; no clear D. This CDR3 contains 13 residues. Trimming removed 3 bases at V and 7 bases at J, with 12 bases between. The germline CDR1 and CDR2 sequences are SGHTA and FQGNSA. The CDR3: CASSFLGKVEAFF. CDR3 sequence (DNA): TGTGCCAGCAGCTTCCTGGGGAAGGTTGAAGCTTTCTTT.

On this clonotype: At one boundary the junction diverges from the germline segment, which might be a read error. The chain is built from TRBV30 and TRBJ1-1; TRBD1 matches 9 bases. The CDR3 contains 13 residues. Germline V gives CDR1 GTSNPN, CDR2 SVGIG (reference sequence). CDR3 sequence: CARRDRANTEAFF. In DNA form, the CDR3 reads TGTGCCCGGAGGGACAGGGCGAACACTGAAGCTTTCTTT.

This sequence joins TRBV9 and TRBJ2-1; 8 positions match TRBD1. The junction had 9 bases not matched to a gene; V was cut back by 0 bases and J by 10 bases. The germline CDR1 and CDR2 sequences are SGDLS and YYNGEE. CDR3 size: 15 residues. CDR3 nucleotide sequence: TGTGCCAGCAGCGTAGAGGAGACAGGGGTGGGGGAGCAGTTCTTC. Protein: CASSVEETGVGEQFF.

This clonotype was found many times. DNA of the CDR3: TGTGCCAGCAGCTTAGACTCGGCGTCGAACACCGGGGAGCTGTTTTTT. This sequence encodes CASSLDSASNTGELFF. The chain employs TRBV7-2 and TRBJ2-2; D not resolved. The length of the CDR3 is 16 residues. The germline V gene has CDR1 SGHTA and CDR2 FQGNSA. Trimming removed 1 base at V and 0 bases at J, with 9 bases between.

The chain uses TRBV30 and TRBJ1-4; D is unresolved. The CDR3 totals 14 residues. Germline lookup yields CDR1 GTSNPN and CDR2 SVGIG (reference sequence). V was clipped by 0 bases and J by 7 bases, with 12 bases between them. The CDR3 coding sequence is TGTGCCTGGAGTGTAGCTTCCGCATTTGAAAAACTGTTTTTT. This codes for CAWSVASAFEKLFF.

This clonotype appeared a few times. The gene calls are TRBV19 and TRBJ1-1; TRBD1 matches at 9 bases. After removal of 10 bases from V and 3 bases from J, the junction contained 12 bases not matched to a gene. From germline, CDR1 is LNHDA and CDR2 SQIVND (reference sequence). The CDR3 extends over 15 amino acids. The CDR3 here is CAKQGAFDPDTEAFF. In DNA, the CDR3 is TGTGCCAAACAGGGGGCCTTCGACCCAGACACTGAAGCTTTCTTT.

The chain carries TRBV5-6 and TRBJ2-5; D gene unclear. This CDR3 is built from 14 residues. The V gene's germline CDR1 is SGHDT and CDR2 YYEEEE. V lost 1 base and J 0 bases, leaving 7 bases between the germline ends. The CDR3 coding sequence is TGTGCCAGCAGCTTGACAGCGTACCAAGAGACCCAGTACTTC. Residues: CASSLTAYQETQYF. The complete variable domain, with remaining parts taken from reference TRBV5-6 and TRBJ2-5, reads DAGVTQSPTHLIKTRGQQVTLRCSPKSGHDTVSWYQQALGQGPQFIFQYYEEEERQRGNFPDRFSGHQFPNYSSELNVNALLLGDSALYLCASSLTAYQETQYFGPGTRLLVL.

The J gene is TRBJ1-5, the V gene TRBV9; TRBD1 is a possible D gene (5 bases). Germline V gene data show CDR1 as SGDLS and CDR2 as YYNGEE. The CDR3 is 15 residues long. With 0 bases removed from V and 3 bases from J, the gap between germline ends came to 10 bases. DNA for the CDR3: TGTGCCAGCAGCGTAGTGACGGACACCAATCAGCCCCAGCATTTT. Residues: CASSVVTDTNQPQHF.

This clonotype was counted ten times or more. The CDR3: CASSLALRGITEAFF. The DNA of the CDR3 is TGCGCCAGCAGCTTGGCCTTAAGGGGGATCACTGAAGCTTTCTTT. This chain joins TRBV5-1 and TRBJ1-1, with a possible D match to TRBD1 (6 bases). CDR3 length: 15 residues. Germline V gene sequence: CDR1 SGHRS, CDR2 YFSETQ. Trimming shortened V by 0 bases and J by 4 bases, and 13 bases separated the two germline ends. Full variable domain (outside the CDR3, taken from reference TRBV5-1 and TRBJ1-1): KAGVTQTPRYLIKTRGQQVTLSCSPISGHRSVSWYQQTPGQGLQFLFEYFSETQRNKGNFPGRFSGRQFSNSRSEMNVSTLELGDSALYLCASSLALRGITEAFFGQGTRLTVV.

The rearrangement links TRBV5-1 to TRBJ2-3; D gene uncertain. The CDR3 sequence is 16 residues long. With 0 bases removed from V and 9 bases from J, the gap between germline ends came to 20 bases. CDR1 SGHRS and CDR2 YFSETQ come from the germline V gene. In nucleotides, the CDR3 is TGCGCCAGCAGCTTGGGTTACGGGCGAACCGCCGGGACGCAGTATTTT. It yields the protein CASSLGYGRTAGTQYF.

Ten or more counts support this clonotype. The V and J genes are TRBV11-1 and TRBJ2-3, with a possible D match to TRBD2 (6 bases). The CDR3 runs 18 residues. The germline CDR1 and CDR2 sequences are SGHAT and FQDESV (reference sequence). V gave up 2 bases and J gave up 0 bases, with 18 bases separating them. The CDR3 DNA reads as TGTGCCAGCAGCTTATCTATCTGGGCGGGATCAAGCACAGATACGCAGTATTTT. This encodes CASSLSIWAGSSTDTQYF.

There are many counts of this clonotype. CDR3 sequence: CASSPGLATDTQYF. DNA of the CDR3: TGTGCCAGCAGTCCGGGACTAGCAACAGATACGCAGTATTTT. The chain recombines TRBV12-3 or TRBV12-4 with TRBJ2-3, with TRBD2 matching 9 bases. The CDR3 sequence is 14 residues long. V trimming: 5 bases; J trimming: 3 bases; junction bases outside the gene matches: 3.

This chain links TRBV11-2 with TRBJ2-2, with TRBD1 as a possible D gene (5 bases). Germline CDR1 is SGHAT and CDR2 is FQNNGV. The CDR3 length is 14 residues. Trimming removed 7 bases at V and 0 bases at J, with 9 bases between. The CDR3 region has the DNA TGTGCCAGCAAGCGACAGACGAACACCGGGGAGCTGTTTTTT. Its translation: CASKRQTNTGELFF.

This clonotype was detected a few times. At one of its ends the junction is not consistent with the germline gene, which may arise from a read error. V usage is TRBV7-9 and J usage is TRBJ2-1, with D possibly being TRBD1 (7 bases). The CDR3 consists of 15 residues. Germline-derived CDR1 and CDR2 are SEHNR and FQNEAQ (reference sequence). CDR3 DNA sequence: TGTGCCACCACACGGGGGACAGTCTCCTCCAATGAGCAGTTCTTC. It specifies CATTRGTVSSNEQFF.

This clonotype was counted between two and nine times. The chain is built from TRBV20-1 and TRBJ1-1; D is possibly TRBD1 (6 bases). With 5 bases removed from V and 7 bases from J, the gap between germline ends came to 20 bases. This CDR3 spans 14 amino acids. Germline V gene lookup returns CDR1 DFQATT and CDR2 SNEGSKA (reference sequence). CDR3: CSARRGILRVEAFF. DNA for the CDR3: TGCAGTGCTCGAAGGGGGATCTTAAGGGTTGAAGCTTTCTTT.

This CDR3 reads CASSQDILRPNTEAFF. CDR3 DNA: TGTGCCAGCAGCCAAGATATTTTGAGGCCGAACACTGAAGCTTTCTTT. The chain is built from TRBV4-2 and TRBJ1-1, with D unclear. Germline CDR1 reads LGHNA; CDR2 reads YNFKEQ. Deletions cut 0 bases from V and 1 base from J, with 12 bases between. The CDR3 covers 16 residues.

This clonotype is a singleton in its sample. The J gene is TRBJ2-2, the V gene TRBV9; 8 nucleotides line up with TRBD2. The germline V gene has CDR1 SGDLS and CDR2 YYNGEE. CDR3 length: 17 residues. With 4 bases clipped from V and 6 bases from J, the junction kept 14 bases outside the gene matches. CDR3 sequence reads: CASSPVASGSKSGELFF. The CDR3 coding sequence is TGTGCCAGCAGCCCGGTGGCGAGCGGGAGTAAATCCGGGGAGCTGTTTTTT.

This clonotype appeared a few times. The chain has TRBV28 and TRBJ2-1; 8 positions agree with TRBD1. V dropped 2 bases and J dropped 6; count of bases not matched to a gene: 6. This CDR3 contains 15 residues. Germline CDR1 reads MDHEN; CDR2 reads SYDVKM. The DNA of the CDR3 is TGTGCCAGCAGTTTACTGCAGGGGGCTGCCAATGAGCAGTTCTTC. This encodes CASSLLQGAANEQFF. The full variable domain, completed using reference TRBV28 and TRBJ2-1, is DVKVTQSSRYLVKRTGEKVFLECVQDMDHENMFWYRQDPGLGLRLIYFSYDVKMKEKGDIPEGYSVSREKKERFSLILESASTNQTSMYLCASSLLQGAANEQFFGPGTRLTVL.

The V and J genes are TRBV6-2 or TRBV6-3 and TRBJ2-3; 7 bases are shared with TRBD2. Trimming at V came to 6 bases and at J to 2 bases, leaving 5 bases not matched to a gene. CDR1 MNHEY and CDR2 SVGEGT come from the germline V gene. The CDR3 totals 14 residues. CDR3 sequence reads: CASSGDYYTDTQYF. The CDR3, as DNA: TGTGCCAGCAGCGGGGACTACTACACAGATACGCAGTATTTT.